This TCR beta chain was sequenced for a study of tumor-infiltrating lymphocytes in primary liver carcinoma. TCR beta cDNA came from around 0.5 ug total RNA, primed with a constant-region primer. Amplification in three nested multiplex PCR rounds with slightly modified ARM-PCR gave rise to TCR beta libraries. Investigators reported that the first two PCR rounds, at roughly 10 cycles each, used TRBV1-TRBV30 forward primers with a C-beta reverse primer. Each CDR3 protein is one row after TCRdb ran MiXCR on the multiplex PCR reads. The sample contains about 120,000 distinct CDR3 sequences, under 70% of which appear only once. Scientists recovered RNA and DNA together from around 20-30 mg of unsorted bulk tissue. The CDR3 consists of 15 residues. CDR1 MNHEY and CDR2 SVGEGT come from the germline V gene. Trimming pared 6 bases from V and 8 bases from J, leaving 20 bases between.

The sequence came from a woman aged 55 to 70 with primary liver carcinoma and hepatitis B virus infection. What was sequenced was tumor-adjacent normal liver tissue. The chain uses TRBV6-2 or TRBV6-3 and TRBJ2-1, with D perhaps TRBD1 (6 bases). CDR3 nucleotide sequence: TGTGCCAGCAGGCCCCCCGCTAGTGGGGGCTATGAGCAGTTCTTC. Translated, it gives CASRPPASGGYEQFF.